This TCR beta chain is drawn from a study of blood T cell repertoires in COVID-19. Across the whole study: Acute and convalescent COVID-19 samples came from the United States, Italy and Spain. Nucleic acid was either cDNA or gDNA, and it came from T cells, B-cell-depleted T cells, or PBMCs.

Per the original data handling: Estimation of nucleated cell counts relied on the amplification of reference gene primers. The method was immunoSEQ multiplex PCR; TCRdb's version includes in-frame clones alone and lacks a portion of them. Clone size and V and J calls were adopted from that table, with D and trimming inferred from the DNA. The profile covers roughly 280,000 clones, with about nine tenths appearing a single time and 2% to 2.5% taken by the ten largest. A single count supports this clone. Germline V lookup: CDR1 SGHNT, CDR2 YYREEE (reference sequence). The length of the CDR3 is 12 residues. With 1 base removed from V and 10 bases from J, the gap between germline ends came to 11 bases.

The sequencing sample was made of peripheral blood. The chain couples TRBV5-4 to TRBJ1-2; D gene uncertain. The sequence was obtained from a woman aged 50 to 60 who had recovered from COVID-19. The CDR3 nucleotides are TGTGCCAGCAGCTTGCCGAAAGCAAACTACACCTTC. Encoded protein: CASSLPKANYTF. The full variable domain, with the rest looked up from reference TRBV5-4 and TRBJ1-2, is ETGVTQSPTHLIKTRGQQVTLRCSSQSGHNTVSWYQQALGQGPQFIFQYYREEENGRGNFPPRFSGLQFPNYSSELNVNALELDDSALYLCASSLPKANYTFGSGTRLTVV.